These T cell receptor beta chains were read from a single sample in a study of CD8+ T cells in alopecia areata. Measured with immunoSEQ multiplex PCR; TCRdb has only the in-frame clones, and not every one. Of fewer than 200,000 clones in the sample, around 64% were seen once. The sample here was CD8+ T cells sorted from blood, taken at week 0. The receptors were gathered from a human donor with alopecia areata. Each CDR3 is given with its conserved first and last residue. Fields, in order: J gene, V gene, clone size, D gene, CDR3 DNA, CDR3 protein. A D gene is named only where the DNA matches it firmly. Clone size is given for some rows only: seen once, a few or many times, or a class if the clone is expanded.

TRBJ2-5 TRBV7-8 - TRBD1 TGTGCCAGCAGCTTAGGGTATACAGGGGGCGAAGAGACCCAGTACTTC CASSLGYTGGEETQYF
TRBJ2-1 TRBV7-9 - - TGTGCCAGCAGCTTAGCGCTGACGGGGCCTATTGGGGATGAGCAGTTCTTC CASSLALTGPIGDEQFF
TRBJ2-5 TRBV10-2 - TRBD1 TGCGCCAGCAGTGAGTCGGGAACAGGGGTCCTCCTCGATCAAGAGACCCAGTACTTC CASSESGTGVLLDQETQYF
TRBJ1-5 TRBV4-1 - - TGCGCCAGCAGCCAAGGGTTTAGCAATCAGCCCCAGCATTTT CASSQGFSNQPQHF
TRBJ2-7 TRBV30 - - TGTGCCTGGAGTCGCCAGAACTACGAGCAGTACTTC CAWSRQNYEQYF
TRBJ1-1 TRBV4-1 once - TGCGCCAGCAGCCAAGATCTGCCGTCAGTGAACACTGAAGCTTTCTTT CASSQDLPSVNTEAFF
TRBJ2-5 TRBV4-1 few TRBD2 TGCGCCAGCAGCCGCCGCGGGGGAGGAGGGGAGACCCAGTACTTC CASSRRGGGGETQYF
TRBJ2-5 TRBV7-9 - - TGTGCCAGCAGCTACGGAGGGAGACAAGAGACCCAGTACTTC CASSYGGRQETQYF
TRBJ2-6 TRBV15 - - TGTGCCACCAGCAGAGTCGGGTTGTTACGCTCTGGGGCCAACGTCCTGACTTTC CATSRVGLLRSGANVLTF
TRBJ2-5 TRBV7-6 few TRBD1 TGTGCCAGCAGCTTAGGCGGACAGGCGCGCCGGGGAGAGACCCAGTACTTC CASSLGGQARRGETQYF
TRBJ1-2 TRBV2 - - TGTGCCAGTATAGAGGCAGGTGCCGCCTATGGCTACACCTTC CASIEAGAAYGYTF
TRBJ2-5 TRBV9 - TRBD1 TGTGCCAGCAGCTCACAGGGACAGGGGGCGCCAGAGACCCAGTACTTC CASSSQGQGAPETQYF
TRBJ1-1 TRBV7-9 few - TGTGCCAGCAGCATGACAGTCAGGAACACTGAAGCTTTCTTT CASSMTVRNTEAFF
TRBJ2-1 TRBV13 - - TGTGCCAGCAGCTCCCGGGACTCGGACAATGAGCAGTTCTTC CASSSRDSDNEQFF
TRBJ1-2 TRBV2 - - TGTGCCACACATCCCGGGGGCCGTCCTTATGGCTACACCTTC CATHPGGRPYGYTF
TRBJ2-7 TRBV6-5 - - TGTGCCAGCAGTTCCTGGACACGGAGCTCCTACGAGCAGTACTTC CASSSWTRSSYEQYF
TRBJ2-7 TRBV30 once TRBD1 TGTGCCTGGAGTGCGGACAGGGACTACGAGCAGTACTTC CAWSADRDYEQYF
TRBJ1-2 TRBV9 - - TGTGCCAGCAGCGCGAGGGGTGGCTACACCTTC CASSARGGYTF